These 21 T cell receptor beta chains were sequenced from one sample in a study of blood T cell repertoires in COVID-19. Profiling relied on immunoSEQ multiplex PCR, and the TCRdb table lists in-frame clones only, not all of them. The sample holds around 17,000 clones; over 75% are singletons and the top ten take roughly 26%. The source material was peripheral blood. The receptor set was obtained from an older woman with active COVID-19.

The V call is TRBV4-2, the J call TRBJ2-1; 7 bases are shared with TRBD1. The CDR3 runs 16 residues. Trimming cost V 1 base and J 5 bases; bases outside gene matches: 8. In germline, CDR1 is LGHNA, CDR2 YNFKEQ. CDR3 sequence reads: CASSQAGDSPHNEQFF. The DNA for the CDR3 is TGTGCCAGCAGCCAAGCTGGGGACAGTCCCCACAATGAGCAGTTCTTC.

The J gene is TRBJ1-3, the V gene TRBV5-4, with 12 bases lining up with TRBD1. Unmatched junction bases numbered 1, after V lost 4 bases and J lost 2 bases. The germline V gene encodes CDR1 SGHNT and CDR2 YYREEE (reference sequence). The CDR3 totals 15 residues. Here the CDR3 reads CASSRDRGPGNTIYF. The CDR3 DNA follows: TGTGCCAGCAGCCGGGACAGGGGGCCTGGAAACACCATATATTTT.

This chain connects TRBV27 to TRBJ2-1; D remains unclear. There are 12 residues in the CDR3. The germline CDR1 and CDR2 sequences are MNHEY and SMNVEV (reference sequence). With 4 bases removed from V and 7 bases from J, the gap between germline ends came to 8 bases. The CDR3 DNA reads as TGTGCCAGCAGTTCTCTAGAGAATGAGCAGTTCTTC. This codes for CASSSLENEQFF.

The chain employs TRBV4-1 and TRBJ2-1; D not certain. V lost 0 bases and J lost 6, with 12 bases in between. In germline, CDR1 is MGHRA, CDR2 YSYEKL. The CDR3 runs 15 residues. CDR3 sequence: CASSQDPGYGNEQFF. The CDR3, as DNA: TGCGCCAGCAGCCAAGATCCCGGGTACGGCAATGAGCAGTTCTTC.

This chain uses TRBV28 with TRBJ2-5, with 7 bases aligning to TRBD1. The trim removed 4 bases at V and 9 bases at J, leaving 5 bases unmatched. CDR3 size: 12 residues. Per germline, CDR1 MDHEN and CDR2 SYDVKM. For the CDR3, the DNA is TGTGCCAGCAGTTCGGACAGGCGGGCCCAGTACTTC. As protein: CASSSDRRAQYF.

In DNA form, the CDR3 reads TGCGCCAGCAGCTTGGCAGGGGTCGATGGCTACACCTTC. Translation: CASSLAGVDGYTF. The chain recombines TRBV5-1 with TRBJ1-2, with D perhaps TRBD1 (6 bases). Germline V gene lookup returns CDR1 SGHRS and CDR2 YFSETQ. Trimming shortened V by 0 bases and J by 6 bases, and 9 bases separated the two germline ends. This CDR3 region has 13 residues.

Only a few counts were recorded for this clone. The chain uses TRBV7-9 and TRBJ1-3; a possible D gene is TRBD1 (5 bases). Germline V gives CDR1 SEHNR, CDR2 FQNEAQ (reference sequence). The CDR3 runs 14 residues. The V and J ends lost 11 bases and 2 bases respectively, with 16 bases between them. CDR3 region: CALGRGQTGNTIYF. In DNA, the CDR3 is TGTGCCCTTGGGAGGGGTCAAACTGGAAACACCATATATTTT.

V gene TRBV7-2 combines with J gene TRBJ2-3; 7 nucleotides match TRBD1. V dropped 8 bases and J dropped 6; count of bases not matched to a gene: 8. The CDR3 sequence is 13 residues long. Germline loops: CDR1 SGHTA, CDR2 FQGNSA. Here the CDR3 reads CASGVLQGDTQYF. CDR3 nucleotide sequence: TGTGCCAGCGGGGTTCTACAGGGGGATACGCAGTATTTT.

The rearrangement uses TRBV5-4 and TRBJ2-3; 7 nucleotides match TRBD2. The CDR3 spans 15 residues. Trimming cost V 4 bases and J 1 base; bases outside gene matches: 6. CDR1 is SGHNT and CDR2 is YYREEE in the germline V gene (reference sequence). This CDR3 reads CASSRSGMGTDTQYF. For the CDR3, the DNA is TGTGCCAGCAGCCGGAGCGGGATGGGCACAGATACGCAGTATTTT.

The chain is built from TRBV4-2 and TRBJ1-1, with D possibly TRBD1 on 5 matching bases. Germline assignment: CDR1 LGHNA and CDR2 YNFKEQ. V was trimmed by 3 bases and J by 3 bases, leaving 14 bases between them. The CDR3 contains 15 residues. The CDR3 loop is CASSQDTGEDTEAFF. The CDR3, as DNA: TGTGCCAGCAGCCAGGACACAGGAGAGGACACTGAAGCTTTCTTT.

The CDR3 nucleotides are TGCGCCAGCAGTCAGCCAGGGAACACTGAAGCTTTCTTT. Translating it yields CASSQPGNTEAFF. V is TRBV5-1 and J is TRBJ1-1; D unresolved. The CDR3 totals 13 residues. V lost 5 bases to trimming and J lost 1 base, with 9 bases between them. Germline loops: CDR1 SGHRS, CDR2 YFSETQ.

Here the CDR3 DNA reads TGTGCCAGCAGCCCCCTCACAGTTCGGGATACGCAGTATTTT. Its translation: CASSPLTVRDTQYF. This chain links TRBV28 with TRBJ2-3, with D unresolved. This CDR3 is 14 amino acids long. V lost 6 bases to trimming and J lost 6 bases, with 16 bases between them. Per germline, CDR1 MDHEN and CDR2 SYDVKM.

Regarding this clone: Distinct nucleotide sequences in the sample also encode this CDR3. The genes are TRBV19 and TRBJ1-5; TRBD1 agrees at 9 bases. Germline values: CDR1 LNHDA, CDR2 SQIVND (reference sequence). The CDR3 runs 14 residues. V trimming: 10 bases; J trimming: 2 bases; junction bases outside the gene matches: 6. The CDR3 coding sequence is TGTGCCACCCAGCGGGACAGGGGCAATCAGCCCCAGCATTTT. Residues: CATQRDRGNQPQHF.

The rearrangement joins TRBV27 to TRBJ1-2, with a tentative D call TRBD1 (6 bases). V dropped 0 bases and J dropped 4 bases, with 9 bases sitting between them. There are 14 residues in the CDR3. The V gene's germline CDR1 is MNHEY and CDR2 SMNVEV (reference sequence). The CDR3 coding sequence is TGTGCCAGCAGTTTATCCAGGGGCCTCTATGGCTACACCTTC. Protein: CASSLSRGLYGYTF.

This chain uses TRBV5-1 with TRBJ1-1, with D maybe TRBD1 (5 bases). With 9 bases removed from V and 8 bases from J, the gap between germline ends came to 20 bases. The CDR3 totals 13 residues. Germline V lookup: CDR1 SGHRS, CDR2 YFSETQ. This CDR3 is CATRQGLGLEAFF. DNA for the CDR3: TGCGCCACCAGGCAGGGCTTAGGCTTAGAAGCTTTCTTT. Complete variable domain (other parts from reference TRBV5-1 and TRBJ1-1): KAGVTQTPRYLIKTRGQQVTLSCSPISGHRSVSWYQQTPGQGLQFLFEYFSETQRNKGNFPGRFSGRQFSNSRSEMNVSTLELGDSALYLCATRQGLGLEAFFGQGTRLTVV.

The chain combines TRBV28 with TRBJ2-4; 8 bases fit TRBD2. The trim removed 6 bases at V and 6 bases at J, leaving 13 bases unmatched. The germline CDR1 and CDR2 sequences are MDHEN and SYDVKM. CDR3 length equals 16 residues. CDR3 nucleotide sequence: TGTGCCAGCAGACTGGCCGGCGGGGGGCGGCGAAACATTCAGTACTTC. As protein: CASRLAGGGRRNIQYF.

The CDR3 DNA reads TGTGCCAGCAGCTTAACGTGGCTAGCGGGGCAAGAGACCCAGTACTTC. Its translation is CASSLTWLAGQETQYF. V usage is TRBV7-3 and J usage is TRBJ2-5; TRBD2 aligns across 9 bases. V lost 0 bases to trimming and J lost 2 bases; unmatched junction nucleotides: 4. The length of the CDR3 is 16 residues. Germline CDR1 SGHTA, CDR2 FQGTGA.

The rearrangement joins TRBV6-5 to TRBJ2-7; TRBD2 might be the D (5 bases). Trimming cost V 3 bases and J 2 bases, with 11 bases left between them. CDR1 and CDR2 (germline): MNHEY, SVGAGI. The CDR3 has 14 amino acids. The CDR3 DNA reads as TGTGCCAGCAGTTATGTGGGAGCACCCTACGAGCAGTACTTC. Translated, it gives CASSYVGAPYEQYF.

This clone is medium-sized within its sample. The CDR3 spells CASRKGMGLAGEVDEQFF. CDR3 nucleotide sequence: TGTGCCAGCAGGAAGGGTATGGGACTAGCGGGAGAGGTGGATGAGCAGTTCTTC. The gene calls are TRBV6-4 and TRBJ2-1; 14 bases map to TRBD2. This CDR3 comprises 18 residues. CDR1 is MRHNA and CDR2 is SNTAGT in the germline V gene. J was trimmed by 8 bases and V by 6 bases; bases with no gene match: 15.

The CDR3 sequence: CASSHPGTGGYTF. The CDR3 DNA is TGTGCCAGCAGCCACCCCGGGACAGGCGGCTACACCTTC. The V and J genes are TRBV4-2 and TRBJ1-2; 8 nucleotides line up with TRBD1. Germline values: CDR1 LGHNA, CDR2 YNFKEQ. Trimming at V came to 3 bases and at J to 8 bases, leaving 5 bases not matched to a gene. The CDR3 extends over 13 amino acids.

The CDR3 region is CASSYWGGRLQETQYF. In DNA, the CDR3 is TGTGCCAGCAGTTACTGGGGGGGCCGGCTCCAAGAGACCCAGTACTTC. J is TRBJ2-5 and V is TRBV6-5, with D possibly matching TRBD2 (7 bases). Germline lookup yields CDR1 MNHEY and CDR2 SVGAGI. V was cut by 1 base and J by 1 base, with 13 bases left in between. The CDR3 is 16 residues long.